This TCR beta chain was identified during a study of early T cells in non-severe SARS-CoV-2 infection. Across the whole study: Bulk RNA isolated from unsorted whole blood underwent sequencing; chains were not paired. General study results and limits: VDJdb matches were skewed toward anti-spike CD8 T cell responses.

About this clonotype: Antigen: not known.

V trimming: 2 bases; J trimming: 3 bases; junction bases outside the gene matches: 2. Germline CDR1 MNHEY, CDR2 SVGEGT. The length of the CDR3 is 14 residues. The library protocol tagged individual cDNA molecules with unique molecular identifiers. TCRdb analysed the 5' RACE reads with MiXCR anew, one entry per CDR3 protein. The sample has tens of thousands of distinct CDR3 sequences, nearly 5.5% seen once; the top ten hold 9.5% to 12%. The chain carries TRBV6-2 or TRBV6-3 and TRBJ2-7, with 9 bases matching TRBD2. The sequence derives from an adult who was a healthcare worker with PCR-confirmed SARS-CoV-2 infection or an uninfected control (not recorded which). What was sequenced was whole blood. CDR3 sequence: CASSYRAGGYEQYF. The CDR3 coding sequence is TGTGCCAGCAGTTACAGAGCGGGAGGCTACGAGCAGTACTTC.